This T cell receptor beta chain was sequenced in a study of vaccination and CD4 T cells after COVID-19. Only a few counts were recorded for this clonotype. The antigen is not known. The CDR3 extends over 11 amino acids. The V end lost 4 bases, the J end lost 1 base, and 4 bases lay between the germline ends. Germline V gives CDR1 SQVTM, CDR2 ANQGSEA. Noted treatment: approximately nine-day PBMC culture with coronavirus spike peptide pools or control peptides (ViraFEST assay). Once obtained from cultured CD4+ T cells, the DNA was sequenced using the Oncomine TCR Beta short-read assay. TCRdb called the PCR reads again in MiXCR, with one record for every CDR3 protein. This repertoire shows approximately 11,000 distinct CDR3 sequences, 44% found once; its top ten account for approximately 7.6%.

This receptor was taken from a human donor who had recovered from COVID-19. Sequenced input: CD4+ T cells from blood, cultured in vitro. The V and J genes are TRBV29-1 and TRBJ1-1; unclear D gene. The CDR3 spells CSVGQNTEAFF. CDR3 sequence (DNA): TGCAGCGTTGGCCAGAACACTGAAGCTTTCTTT. The entire variable domain, with the rest obtained from reference TRBV29-1 and TRBJ1-1, is as follows: SAVISQKPSRDICQRGTSLTIQCQVDSQVTMMFWYRQQPGQSLTLIATANQGSEATYESGFVIDKFPISRPNLTFSTLTVSNMSPEDSSIYLCSVGQNTEAFFGQGTRLTVV.